Sequencing of this T cell receptor (beta chain) was carried out in a study of blood T cell repertoires in COVID-19. Here immunoSEQ multiplex PCR was the method, and the copy in TCRdb shows in-frame clones only, minus some. The data show around 170,000 clones, 80% to 85% seen once. This CDR3 has 16 residues. V shed 0 bases and J 0 bases; nucleotides not matched to a gene: 3. Germline V gene lookup returns CDR1 SGHNT and CDR2 YYREEE (reference sequence). This sequence was found in a woman in her 40s with acute or convalescent COVID-19. The chain combines TRBV5-4 with TRBJ1-3, with 7 bases identical to TRBD1. Sequenced sample: peripheral blood. CDR3 in DNA: TGTGCCAGCAGCTTGGGAGGGACAGCCTCTGGAAACACCATATATTTT. Translated: CASSLGGTASGNTIYF.